The clone carrying this T cell receptor (beta chain) was counted only a few times. Antigen specificity is unknown. This sample is drawn from a study of neurological immune-mediated disorders. Study-wide results and limits: Private repertoires in all groups were suggested, as expanded clones shared no CDR3 amino acid sequences across subjects.

Preparation of the unsorted libraries drew on 2 million PBMCs stored at -80 C. V lost 6 bases, J lost 0 bases, and 14 bases lay in between. CDR1 and CDR2 from the germline V gene are ENHRY and SYGVKD. The CDR3 has 15 amino acids. TCRdb recomputed calls from the 5' RACE reads with MiXCR, one row per CDR3 protein. Seen here are over 60,000 distinct CDR3 sequences, 5.2% observed once, and the top ten hold about 2.7%. Sequencing was done on a sample of PBMCs. The chain is built from TRBV10-3 and TRBJ1-2; tentatively, D is TRBD1 (5 bases). This TCR derives from a woman aged 25 to 39 with multiple sclerosis. The CDR3 loop reads CAIREGQTSNYGYTF. The CDR3 DNA reads TGTGCCATCAGGGAGGGGCAGACCTCTAACTATGGCTACACCTTC.